The 12 T cell receptor beta chains below come from one sample, sequenced in a study of metastatic and nonmetastatic thyroid tumors. Patients were all untreated before their thyroid surgery. TCRdb re-called clones via MiXCR from the PCR reads. The table has roughly 19,000 clones, 22% seen once. The source material was tumor tissue. The receptors were gathered from a male donor with papillary thyroid cancer or a benign thyroid nodule (not recorded which). Some clones in this sample may be carry-over from other donors' samples.

This clone was seen at least ten times. The chain uses TRBV7-8 and TRBJ1-5; no firm D call. Trimming pared 3 bases from V and 4 bases from J, leaving 7 bases between. The CDR3 totals 13 residues. The germline gives CDR1 SGHVS, CDR2 FQNEAQ. The CDR3 DNA follows: TGTGCCAGCAGCTTTCAAGGAAATCAGCCCCAGCATTTT. Translation gives CASSFQGNQPQHF.

The genes are TRBV20-1 and TRBJ1-2; TRBD1 matches 7 bases. V shed 4 bases, J shed 4 bases, and the junction held 3 bases outside the gene matches. The CDR3 consists of 12 residues. From germline, CDR1 is DFQATT and CDR2 SNEGSKA (reference sequence). The CDR3 nucleotides are TGCAGTGCTACGACAGGGACCTATGGCTACACCTTC. Encoded protein: CSATTGTYGYTF.

This clone was seen ten or more times. J is TRBJ2-1 and V is TRBV10-2; D may be TRBD2 (6 bases). The CDR3 is 14 amino acids. Germline CDR1 reads WSHSY; CDR2 reads SAAADI. Between the trimmed V and J ends, which lost 7 bases and 9 bases, there was a span of 19 bases. This chain's CDR3 is CASTSSTGAGEQFF. In DNA, the CDR3 is TGCGCCAGCACGAGTTCGACGGGAGCTGGTGAGCAGTTCTTC.

This clone was seen a handful of times. The chain has TRBV29-1 and TRBJ1-4; D ambiguous. The CDR3 sequence is 14 residues long. Germline CDR1 SQVTM, CDR2 ANQGSEA. Trimming stripped 1 base from V and 1 base from J, with 7 bases between. The CDR3 loop reads CSVEGAETNEKLFF. The CDR3 DNA reads as TGCAGCGTTGAAGGGGCAGAAACTAATGAAAAACTGTTTTTT.

This clone was seen many times. The chain combines TRBV12-3 or TRBV12-4 with TRBJ2-1; D is unresolved. V dropped 7 bases and J dropped 8 bases, with 9 bases sitting between them. This CDR3 contains 11 residues. The CDR3 loop reads CASTVFHEQFF. In DNA form, the CDR3 reads TGTGCCAGCACCGTCTTTCATGAGCAGTTCTTC.

This clone is medium-sized (0.01 to 0.1%) by share. The chain uses TRBV6-1 and TRBJ1-3; D is uncertain. Trimming shortened V by 5 bases and J by 1 base, and 15 bases separated the two germline ends. From germline, CDR1 is MNHNS and CDR2 SASEGT. The CDR3 totals 16 residues. The CDR3 nucleotides read TGTGCCAGCAGTTCATCCCCGGGTAGTTCTGGAAACACCATATATTTT. Protein sequence: CASSSSPGSSGNTIYF.

This clone showed up many times. This chain connects TRBV7-6 to TRBJ1-1; no reliable D call. Trimming removed 4 bases at V and 0 bases at J, with 6 bases between. The CDR3 runs 13 residues. The V gene's germline CDR1 is SGHVS and CDR2 FNYEAQ. Here the CDR3 DNA reads TGTGCCAGCAGCTCCCGGATGAACACTGAAGCTTTCTTT. Translation gives CASSSRMNTEAFF.

The table lists this clone with a few counts. One junction end disagrees with the germline gene, perhaps due to a read error. The rearrangement uses TRBV9 and TRBJ1-1; no firm D call. Germline-derived CDR1 and CDR2 are SGDLS and YYNGEE. The CDR3 totals 13 residues. The CDR3: CTSSGRVNTEACF. The CDR3 coding sequence is TGTACCAGCAGCGGGAGAGTTAACACTGAAGCTTGCTTT.

This chain uses TRBV30 with TRBJ2-5, with TRBD2 identical over 7 bases. This CDR3 comprises 14 residues. The J segment lost 5 bases and the V segment lost 2 bases, leaving 8 bases of the junction unmatched. Germline loops: CDR1 GTSNPN, CDR2 SVGIG (reference sequence). The CDR3 region is CAWSPGEGRETQYF. The DNA of the CDR3 is TGTGCCTGGAGTCCGGGGGAGGGTAGGGAGACCCAGTACTTC. Drawing the rest from reference TRBV30 and TRBJ2-5, the complete variable domain is SQTIHQWPATLVQPVGSPLSLECTVEGTSNPNLYWYRQAAGRGLQLLFYSVGIGQISSEVPQNLSASRPQDRQFILSSKKLLLSDSGFYLCAWSPGEGRETQYFGPGTRLLVL.

This clone has at least ten counts. The chain employs TRBV27 and TRBJ2-2; a weak D match, TRBD2 (6 bases). V was clipped by 2 bases and J by 7 bases, with 11 bases between them. The germline V gene has CDR1 MNHEY and CDR2 SMNVEV (reference sequence). CDR3 length: 14 amino acids. CDR3 region: CASSLPGVGGELFF. The CDR3 DNA is TGTGCCAGCAGTTTACCGGGGGTGGGCGGGGAGCTGTTTTTT.

The chain joins TRBV20-1 to TRBJ2-7; D might be TRBD1 (5 bases). Germline-derived CDR1 and CDR2 are DFQATT and SNEGSKA (reference sequence). The CDR3 is 14 amino acids. The V and J ends lost 3 bases and 2 bases respectively, with 14 bases between them. DNA of the CDR3: TGCAGTGCTAGTAGAACAGGATTTGCCTACGAGCAGTACTTC. Translation gives CSASRTGFAYEQYF.

By sample share, this clone is medium-sized (0.01 to 0.1%). The chain couples TRBV27 to TRBJ2-7; perhaps D is TRBD1 or TRBD2 (6 bases each). V lost 5 bases, J lost 8 bases, and 19 bases lay in between. From germline, CDR1 is MNHEY and CDR2 SMNVEV (reference sequence). The CDR3 runs to 14 residues. Here the CDR3 reads CASSLPGVGGKQYF. The CDR3 DNA reads TGTGCCAGCAGTCTCCCCGGTGTAGGGGGGAAGCAGTACTTC.